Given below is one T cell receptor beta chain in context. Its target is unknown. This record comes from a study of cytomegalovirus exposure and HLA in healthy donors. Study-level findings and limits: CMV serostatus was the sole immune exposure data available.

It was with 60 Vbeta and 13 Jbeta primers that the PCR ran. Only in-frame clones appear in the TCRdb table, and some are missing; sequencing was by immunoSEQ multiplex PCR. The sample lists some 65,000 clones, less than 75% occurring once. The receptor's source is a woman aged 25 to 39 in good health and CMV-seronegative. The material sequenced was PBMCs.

CDR3 DNA: TGTGCCAGCAGCCCCGGGGACAGCTCCCATTCACCCCTCCACTTT. Protein: CASSPGDSSHSPLHF. The chain is built from TRBV9 and TRBJ1-6, with 7 nucleotides matching TRBD1. Germline CDR1 and CDR2: SGDLS and YYNGEE. This CDR3 spans 15 amino acids. With 4 bases clipped from V and 8 bases from J, the junction kept 9 bases outside the gene matches.